This TCR beta chain was captured in a study of long-term antiretroviral therapy in people with HIV. Regarding the study as a whole: HIV repertoires had narrower CDR3 length ranges than controls.

As to this clone: Its cognate antigen is unknown.

The run of the v3.0 immunoSEQ assay was at survey level. Sequencing was directed toward about 40,000-55,000 T-cell genomes in each sample. Only in-frame clones appear in the TCRdb table, and some are missing; sequencing was by immunoSEQ multiplex PCR. The sample lists 34,000 or so clones; roughly 85% were seen once. Sample: unsorted PBMCs, taken about 3.5 years after starting antiretroviral therapy. The clonotype comes from a man between 18 and 35 years old with HIV.

The CDR3 DNA reads as TGTGCCACCGCAGTTTGGGATGCAGGGTCTCTCTACGAGCAGTACTTC. Translated, it gives CATAVWDAGSLYEQYF. The chain employs TRBV28 and TRBJ2-7; D perhaps matches TRBD1 (5 bases). This CDR3 is built from 16 residues. CDR1 and CDR2 (germline): MDHEN, SYDVKM. Trimming pared 10 bases from V and 3 bases from J, leaving 25 bases between.